The T cell receptor (beta chain) under discussion was sequenced for a study of T cell repertoires in cytomegalovirus infection. Study at large: In public TCR beta signatures, there were indications of both CMV infection and matching HLA type.

This clonotype was recorded many times. Its antigen is unknown. The study's findings and limits: HLA-C-restricted CMV-specific TCR beta clonotypes prevailed in the ex vivo response.

TCRdb recomputed calls from the reads with MiXCR, one row per CDR3 protein. The top ten hold roughly 10% of the sample, which has about 490,000 distinct CDR3 sequences, approximately 11% seen once. CDR3 length: 15 amino acids. Trimming pared 7 bases from V and 1 base from J, leaving 13 bases between. Sequencing was performed on PBMCs. This receptor was taken from a human donor in good health (CMV status not recorded). Some clones in this sample may be carry-over from other donors' samples. The rearrangement joins TRBV12-3 or TRBV12-4 to TRBJ2-2, with D perhaps matching TRBD2 (6 bases). CDR3 sequence reads: CASNQGTGNTGELFF. CDR3 DNA sequence: TGTGCCAGCAATCAAGGGACTGGGAACACCGGGGAGCTGTTTTTT.